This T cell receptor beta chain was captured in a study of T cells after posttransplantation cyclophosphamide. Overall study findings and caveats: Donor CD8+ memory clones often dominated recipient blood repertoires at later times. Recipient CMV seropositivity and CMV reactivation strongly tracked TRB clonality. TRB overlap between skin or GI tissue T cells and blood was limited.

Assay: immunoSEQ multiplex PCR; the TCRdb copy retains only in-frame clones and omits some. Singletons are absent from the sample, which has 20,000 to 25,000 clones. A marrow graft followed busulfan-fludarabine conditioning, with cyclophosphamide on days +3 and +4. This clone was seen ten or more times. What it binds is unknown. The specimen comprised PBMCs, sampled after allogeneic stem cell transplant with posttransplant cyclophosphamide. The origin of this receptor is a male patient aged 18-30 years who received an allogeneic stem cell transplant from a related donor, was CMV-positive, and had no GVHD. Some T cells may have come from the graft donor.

The CDR3 is CASSQLHDSHYGYTF. The CDR3 DNA reads as TGCGCCAGCAGCCAACTTCATGACAGTCACTATGGCTACACCTTC. The chain couples TRBV4-1 to TRBJ1-2, with TRBD1 as a possible D gene (5 bases). The CDR3 has 15 residues. Trimming cost V 2 bases and J 3 bases, with 13 bases left between them. Germline lookup yields CDR1 MGHRA and CDR2 YSYEKL.